Listed below are T cell receptor beta chains from one sample, sequenced in a study of T cell repertoires in cytomegalovirus infection. TCRdb reprocessed the reads via MiXCR and lists one record per CDR3 protein. The table includes 450,000 to 650,000 distinct CDR3 sequences, almost 40% detected once. Their cognate antigens are unknown. Here the sequenced sample was cultured PBMCs, taken from culture after CMV antigen stimulation. These receptors were taken from a human donor in good health (CMV status not recorded). Some clones in this sample may be carry-over from other donors' samples. The conserved cysteine and the conserved F or W are not part of the CDR3 here. Clone size is not always given. Where it is, it says once, few, many or a class for expanded clones.

v_gene: TRBV5-1
abundance: NA
j_gene: TRBJ2-5
CDR3aa: ASSVSGTPKRETQY

v_gene: TRBV7-2
abundance: NA
j_gene: TRBJ1-3
CDR3aa: ASSSGQGVISGNTIY

v_gene: TRBV5-4
abundance: NA
j_gene: TRBJ2-1
CDR3aa: ASSRPTGDYNEQF

v_gene: TRBV7-2
abundance: few
j_gene: TRBJ2-4
CDR3aa: ASRDGEYAKNIQY

v_gene: TRBV5-6
abundance: few
j_gene: TRBJ2-6
CDR3aa: ASSPGPTNSGANVLT

v_gene: TRBV7-9
abundance: few
j_gene: TRBJ1-6
CDR3aa: AILTREINSPLH

v_gene: TRBV28
abundance: NA
j_gene: TRBJ1-5
CDR3aa: ASSFDISNQPQH

v_gene: TRBV12-3/TRBV12-4
abundance: NA
j_gene: TRBJ2-1
CDR3aa: ASRYQGATPNEQF

v_gene: TRBV4-1
abundance: few
j_gene: TRBJ2-1
CDR3aa: ASSHLGTTYNEQF

v_gene: TRBV20-1
abundance: NA
j_gene: TRBJ1-5
CDR3aa: SARGQRPNQPQH

v_gene: TRBV14
abundance: few
j_gene: TRBJ1-2
CDR3aa: ASSCPSPLAGYGYT

v_gene: TRBV5-4
abundance: few
j_gene: TRBJ1-3
CDR3aa: ASSLGTASGNTIY

v_gene: TRBV7-2
abundance: many
j_gene: TRBJ1-2
CDR3aa: ASSSTPNYGYT

v_gene: TRBV19
abundance: few
j_gene: TRBJ1-2
CDR3aa: ASRWVYGYT

v_gene: TRBV7-9
abundance: NA
j_gene: TRBJ2-1
CDR3aa: ASFGGGQDNEQF

v_gene: TRBV7-2
abundance: NA
j_gene: TRBJ2-5
CDR3aa: ASSSGGLAEETQY

v_gene: TRBV7-2
abundance: NA
j_gene: TRBJ2-5
CDR3aa: ASSRGGGEGETQY

v_gene: TRBV7-9
abundance: NA
j_gene: TRBJ2-2
CDR3aa: ASSLYLEELF

v_gene: TRBV14
abundance: NA
j_gene: TRBJ2-7
CDR3aa: ASSQDWIGLAVSGTEQY

v_gene: TRBV20-1
abundance: NA
j_gene: TRBJ2-3
CDR3aa: SALAGATDTQY

v_gene: TRBV10-3
abundance: NA
j_gene: TRBJ2-1
CDR3aa: AIGNRSAGEQF

v_gene: TRBV20-1
abundance: NA
j_gene: TRBJ1-6
CDR3aa: SARGQGAFSPLH

v_gene: TRBV9
abundance: few
j_gene: TRBJ2-1
CDR3aa: ASSVGTTGNEQF

v_gene: TRBV7-6
abundance: few
j_gene: TRBJ1-1
CDR3aa: ASSLDRGDTEAF

v_gene: TRBV6-5
abundance: few
j_gene: TRBJ2-7
CDR3aa: ASSYNKGGEQY

v_gene: TRBV20-1
abundance: NA
j_gene: TRBJ2-1
CDR3aa: SASRDSHNEQF

v_gene: TRBV5-4
abundance: few
j_gene: TRBJ2-1
CDR3aa: ASSGLGGDNEQF

v_gene: TRBV7-9
abundance: few
j_gene: TRBJ2-1
CDR3aa: ASRTGLAGGGEQF

v_gene: TRBV6-2/TRBV6-3
abundance: once
j_gene: TRBJ2-1
CDR3aa: ASTEAYNEQF

v_gene: TRBV12-5
abundance: NA
j_gene: TRBJ2-2
CDR3aa: ASGLSPGNTGELF

v_gene: TRBV18
abundance: NA
j_gene: TRBJ2-5
CDR3aa: ASSPLGLQETQY

v_gene: TRBV28
abundance: NA
j_gene: TRBJ1-1
CDR3aa: ASFTGAGNTEAF

v_gene: TRBV5-4
abundance: NA
j_gene: TRBJ1-2
CDR3aa: ASSLAGLGGRQGYT

v_gene: TRBV2
abundance: NA
j_gene: TRBJ1-2
CDR3aa: ASSGGIQGVDGYT

v_gene: TRBV6-5
abundance: NA
j_gene: TRBJ2-1
CDR3aa: ASSYRLAPSSYNEQF

v_gene: TRBV7-2
abundance: many
j_gene: TRBJ1-5
CDR3aa: ASSDSNQPQH

v_gene: TRBV7-9
abundance: NA
j_gene: TRBJ2-2
CDR3aa: AAGQNTGELF

v_gene: TRBV7-2
abundance: NA
j_gene: TRBJ1-6
CDR3aa: ASSGEGSSYNSPLH

v_gene: TRBV3-1
abundance: NA
j_gene: TRBJ1-6
CDR3aa: ASTPEVSGNSPLH

v_gene: TRBV7-2
abundance: many
j_gene: TRBJ2-3
CDR3aa: ASSFGTADTQY

v_gene: TRBV3-1
abundance: NA
j_gene: TRBJ2-7
CDR3aa: ASSLKGTGVFQY

v_gene: TRBV12-3/TRBV12-4
abundance: few
j_gene: TRBJ1-6
CDR3aa: ASSLGSHYNSPLH

v_gene: TRBV6-5
abundance: NA
j_gene: TRBJ1-5
CDR3aa: ASSRGLSGNSNQPQH

v_gene: TRBV7-4
abundance: NA
j_gene: TRBJ2-7
CDR3aa: ASSLIAGFEQY

v_gene: TRBV15
abundance: NA
j_gene: TRBJ1-5
CDR3aa: ATSREQGVSPNQPQH

v_gene: TRBV12-3/TRBV12-4
abundance: few
j_gene: TRBJ2-1
CDR3aa: ASGLAGDSNEQF

v_gene: TRBV7-2
abundance: NA
j_gene: TRBJ2-7
CDR3aa: ASSLGWRGDREQY

v_gene: TRBV5-4
abundance: NA
j_gene: TRBJ2-5
CDR3aa: ASSSLRQGETQY

v_gene: TRBV4-3
abundance: NA
j_gene: TRBJ2-7
CDR3aa: ASSQDTTTLYEQY

v_gene: TRBV12-3/TRBV12-4
abundance: NA
j_gene: TRBJ1-5
CDR3aa: ASTETGEVQPQH

v_gene: TRBV10-3
abundance: NA
j_gene: TRBJ1-1
CDR3aa: AISEDRGTTEAF

v_gene: TRBV24-1
abundance: NA
j_gene: TRBJ1-6
CDR3aa: ATSESGTPRSSYNSPLH

v_gene: TRBV20-1
abundance: few
j_gene: TRBJ2-3
CDR3aa: SARVNGQDTQY

v_gene: TRBV7-9
abundance: few
j_gene: TRBJ2-5
CDR3aa: ASRSPVLQETQY

v_gene: TRBV7-2
abundance: NA
j_gene: TRBJ1-6
CDR3aa: ASSLPVWDSPLH

v_gene: TRBV6-2/TRBV6-3
abundance: NA
j_gene: TRBJ1-5
CDR3aa: ASSPQGGVQPQH

v_gene: TRBV28
abundance: NA
j_gene: TRBJ1-1
CDR3aa: ASSLGQVVGEAF

v_gene: TRBV7-6
abundance: NA
j_gene: TRBJ2-7
CDR3aa: ASSPLTSASYEQY